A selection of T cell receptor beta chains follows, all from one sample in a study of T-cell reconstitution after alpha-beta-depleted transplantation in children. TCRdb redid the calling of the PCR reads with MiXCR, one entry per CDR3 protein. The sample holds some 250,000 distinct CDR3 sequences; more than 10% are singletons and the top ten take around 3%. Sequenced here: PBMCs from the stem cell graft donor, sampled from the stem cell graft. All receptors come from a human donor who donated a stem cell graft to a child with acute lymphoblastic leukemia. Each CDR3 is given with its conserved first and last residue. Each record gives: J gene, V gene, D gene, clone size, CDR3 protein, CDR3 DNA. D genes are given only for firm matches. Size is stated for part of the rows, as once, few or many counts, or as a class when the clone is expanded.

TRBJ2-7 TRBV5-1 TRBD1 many CASSLEGQPTYEQYF TGCGCCAGCAGCTTGGAGGGACAGCCTACCTACGAGCAGTACTTC
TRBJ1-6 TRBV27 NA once CASSLAGYNSPLHF TGTGCCAGCAGTTTGGCAGGGTATAATTCACCCCTCCACTTT
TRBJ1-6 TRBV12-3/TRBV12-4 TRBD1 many CASSPRGTGVSPLHF TGTGCCAGCAGTCCCAGGGGGACAGGTGTTTCACCCCTCCACTTT
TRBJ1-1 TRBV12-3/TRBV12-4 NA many CASSFVTGYNTEAFF TGTGCCAGCAGTTTTGTAACAGGCTATAACACTGAAGCTTTCTTT
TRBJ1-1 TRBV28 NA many CASSLTKNTEAFF TGTGCCAGCAGTTTAACCAAGAACACTGAAGCTTTCTTT
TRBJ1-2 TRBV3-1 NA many CASSPRDNAGCTF TGTGCCAGCAGCCCTCGGGACAACGCTGGCTGCACCTTC
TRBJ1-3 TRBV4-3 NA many CASSQVPGNTIYF TGCGCCAGCAGCCAAGTCCCGGGAAACACCATATATTTT
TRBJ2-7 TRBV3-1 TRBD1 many CDSSQGGTGGEQYF TGTGACAGCAGCCAAGGCGGGACAGGGGGCGAGCAGTACTTC
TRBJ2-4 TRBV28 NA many CASSLFRFRDNGAVLAKNIQYF TGTGCCAGCAGTTTATTCAGGTTTCGGGATAATGGGGCAGTTCTAGCCAAAAACATTCAGTACTTC
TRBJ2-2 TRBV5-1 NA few CASSLAHRNTGELFF TGCGCCAGCAGCTTGGCCCACAGAAACACCGGGGAGCTGTTTTTT
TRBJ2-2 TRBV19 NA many CASSSARNTGELFF TGTGCCAGTAGTAGCGCGCGGAACACCGGGGAGCTGTTTTTT
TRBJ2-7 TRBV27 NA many CASRRADSYEQYF TGTGCCAGCAGGAGAGCTGACAGCTACGAGCAGTACTTC
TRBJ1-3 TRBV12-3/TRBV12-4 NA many CASSFGSNTIYF TGTGCCAGCAGTTTTGGGAGCAACACCATATATTTT
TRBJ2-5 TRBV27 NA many CASSPLRRVGETQYF TGTGCCAGCAGCCCGCTTCGGCGGGTCGGAGAGACCCAGTACTTC
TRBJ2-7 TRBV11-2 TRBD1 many CASSLGVGQGNYEQYF TGTGCCAGCAGCTTAGGCGTTGGACAGGGAAACTACGAGCAGTACTTC
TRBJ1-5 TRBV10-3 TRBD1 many CAISESVGQGVTQHF TGTGCCATCAGTGAGTCGGTGGGACAGGGTGTGACCCAGCATTTT
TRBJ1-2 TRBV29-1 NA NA CSVEQPANYGYTF TGCAGCGTTGAACAGCCAGCTAACTATGGCTACACCTTC
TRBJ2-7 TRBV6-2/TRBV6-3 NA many CASSRSSYEQYF TGTGCCAGCAGCAGGAGCTCCTACGAGCAGTACTTC